A selection of T cell receptor beta chains follows, all from one sample in a study of control samples from healthy donors and cancer patients. The table came from immunoSEQ multiplex PCR; TCRdb's copy has only in-frame clones and leaves some out. This table holds over 75,000 clones, around 81% found once. Sequenced: blood. The receptor set was obtained from a man under 40 in good health. CDR3s include the opening cysteine and the closing phenylalanine or tryptophan. Fields, in order: D gene, J gene, clone size, V gene, CDR3 length, CDR3 DNA, CDR3 protein. D genes are given only for firm matches. Clone size is given for some rows only: seen once, a few or many times, or a class if the clone is expanded.

D: -
J: TRBJ1-2
size: -
V: TRBV7-9
length: 17
DNA: TGTGCCAGCAGCCACGACACCGCCGGGGGAGGTAGGGGAGGCTACACCTTC
CDR3: CASSHDTAGGGRGGYTF

D: TRBD2
J: TRBJ2-5
size: -
V: TRBV6-6
length: 17
DNA: TGTGCCAGCAGTCGCGGGGTAGCGGGGGCCGGGGGAGAGACCCAGTACTTC
CDR3: CASSRGVAGAGGETQYF

D: -
J: TRBJ1-2
size: -
V: TRBV18
length: 11
DNA: TGTGCCAGCTCACCCGGGAAAGGCTACACCTTC
CDR3: CASSPGKGYTF

D: -
J: TRBJ2-2
size: -
V: TRBV3-1/TRBV3-2
length: 14
DNA: TGTGCCAGCAGCCAAGATACGAACACCGGGGAGCTGTTTTTT
CDR3: CASSQDTNTGELFF

D: -
J: TRBJ2-5
size: -
V: TRBV4-1
length: 14
DNA: TGCGCCAGCAGCCAAGAGGGGCAGGGAGAGACCCAGTACTTC
CDR3: CASSQEGQGETQYF

D: -
J: TRBJ2-4
size: -
V: TRBV11-3
length: 13
DNA: TGTGCCAGCAGCTCAGGTACTCGAGACATTCAGTACTTC
CDR3: CASSSGTRDIQYF

D: TRBD1
J: TRBJ1-2
size: -
V: TRBV2
length: 13
DNA: TGTGCCAGCCGGGGGGACAGAAACTATGGCTACACCTTC
CDR3: CASRGDRNYGYTF

D: TRBD1
J: TRBJ1-1
size: -
V: TRBV14
length: 14
DNA: TGTGCCAGCAGCCACAAACAGGGGGGCACTGAAGCTTTCTTT
CDR3: CASSHKQGGTEAFF

D: -
J: TRBJ1-3
size: few
V: TRBV21-1
length: 15
DNA: TGTGCCAGCACCCTATCGGGGTTCTCTGGAAACACCATATATTTT
CDR3: CASTLSGFSGNTIYF

D: -
J: TRBJ2-7
size: -
V: TRBV5-6
length: 12
DNA: TGTGCCAGCCCGAAAGGGTTCGACGAGCAGTACTTC
CDR3: CASPKGFDEQYF

D: -
J: TRBJ2-6
size: -
V: TRBV24-1
length: 13
DNA: TGTGCCACCAGGGAGGCTGGGGCCAACGTCCTGACTTTC
CDR3: CATREAGANVLTF

D: TRBD1
J: TRBJ2-3
size: -
V: TRBV19
length: 12
DNA: TGTGCCAGTAGTACGGACAGGTATACGCAGTATTTT
CDR3: CASSTDRYTQYF

D: TRBD1
J: TRBJ2-7
size: -
V: TRBV7-6
length: 15
DNA: TGTGCCAGCAGCTTAGGGGGACAGGGGGCCGGCGAGCAGTACTTC
CDR3: CASSLGGQGAGEQYF